The 8 T cell receptor beta chains below all came from one sample that was sequenced in a study of T cells in Graves' hyperthyroidism and ophthalmopathy. Template material for amplifying TCR beta CDR3 regions consisted of RNA transcripts. The HTBI primer set was used in a first-round RT-PCR of the TCR CDR3. TCRdb analysed the multiplex PCR reads with MiXCR anew, one entry per CDR3 protein. Among 450,000 to 700,000 distinct CDR3 sequences listed, roughly 50% were seen once. Sequencing input: peripheral blood or thyroid tissue (not recorded which). Receptor source: a woman aged 18-29 years with Graves' hyperthyroidism.

J is TRBJ2-7 and V is TRBV5-1; no firm D call. CDR3 length equals 14 residues. The germline V gene encodes CDR1 SGHRS and CDR2 YFSETQ. V was cut by 4 bases and J by 7 bases, with 18 bases left in between. CDR3 coding DNA: TGCGCCAGCAGCCTGGACCTGGCCTACAATGAGCAGTACTTC. This codes for CASSLDLAYNEQYF. Full variable domain (rest looked up from reference TRBV5-1 and TRBJ2-7): KAGVTQTPRYLIKTRGQQVTLSCSPISGHRSVSWYQQTPGQGLQFLFEYFSETQRNKGNFPGRFSGRQFSNSRSEMNVSTLELGDSALYLCASSLDLAYNEQYFGPGTRLTVT.

This clonotype appeared many times. The rearrangement uses TRBV4-2 and TRBJ1-5; D unclear. Trimming stripped 1 base from V and 2 bases from J, with 9 bases between. Per germline, CDR1 LGHNA and CDR2 YNFKEQ. The CDR3 runs to 15 residues. The CDR3 DNA sequence: TGTGCCAGCAGCCAAGGGGGTTGGGGCAATCAGCCCCAGCATTTT. This translates into CASSQGGWGNQPQHF.

This clonotype was recorded at least ten times. The V gene is TRBV25-1, the J gene TRBJ2-7; no clear D. V shed 3 bases and J shed 8 bases, with 11 bases lying between them. The germline V gene has CDR1 MGHDK and CDR2 SYGVNS. The CDR3 consists of 12 residues. In DNA, the CDR3 is TGTGCCAGCAGTGACTCGATCTCGCAGCAGTACTTC. Translation: CASSDSISQQYF.

This clonotype has ten or more counts. The chain is built from TRBV19 and TRBJ2-7; tentative D call: TRBD2 (6 bases). Trimming stripped 4 bases from V and 3 bases from J, with 13 bases between. Germline CDR1 LNHDA, CDR2 SQIVND (reference sequence). CDR3 length equals 14 residues. The CDR3 region has the DNA TGTGCCAGTAGTACGCGGGAATTGAACTACGAGCAGTACTTC. This encodes CASSTRELNYEQYF.

This clonotype was seen many times. The chain couples TRBV20-1 to TRBJ1-5, with D possibly TRBD1 on 6 matching bases. The V gene's germline CDR1 is DFQATT and CDR2 SNEGSKA (reference sequence). CDR3 size: 13 residues. V was clipped by 6 bases and J by 0 bases, with 9 bases between them. The DNA of the CDR3 is TGCAGTGCACAGGGAGTTAGCAATCAGCCCCAGCATTTT. It is translated as CSAQGVSNQPQHF.

This clonotype was seen at least ten times. The chain combines TRBV25-1 with TRBJ2-1, with TRBD2 identical over 10 bases. CDR3 length equals 16 residues. V was pared by 3 bases and J by 3 bases, with 5 bases of the junction left unmatched. Germline V CDR1 and CDR2: MGHDK, SYGVNS. CDR3 in amino acids: CASSEEASGSYNEQFF. In nucleotides, the CDR3 is TGTGCCAGCAGTGAGGAGGCTAGCGGGAGCTACAATGAGCAGTTCTTC.

V is TRBV5-1 and J is TRBJ2-3; D not certain. V was shortened by 9 bases and J by 7 bases, with 21 bases between the two germline ends. CDR1 is SGHRS and CDR2 is YFSETQ in the germline V gene. There are 14 residues in the CDR3. CDR3 protein: CAKFTPLYLHTQYF. DNA of the CDR3: TGCGCCAAATTCACTCCCCTCTATCTGCATACGCAGTATTTT.

J is TRBJ2-7 and V is TRBV7-3; 7 bases match TRBD2. Gene TRBJ2-1 matches the end of the DNA better, so the J call may be wrong. The CDR3 has 17 residues. Germline V CDR1 and CDR2: SGHTA, FQGTGA. CDR3 DNA: TGTGCCAGCAGCCCCCGGAACTTCCGGACTAGTTACAATGAGCAGTTCTTC. Protein product: CASSPRNFRTSYNEQFF.